These 4 T cell receptor beta chains were all obtained from the same sample, sequenced in a study of CD8 T cells in Susac syndrome. Random hexamers were used to reverse transcribe an amount of 0.5 to 1 ug RNA. TCRdb re-called the immunoSEQ multiplex PCR reads with MiXCR, one entry per CDR3 protein. This sample has under 80,000 distinct CDR3 sequences, with about 92% found just once. The material sequenced was CD4+ T cells from PBMCs. The receptor source for this set is a human donor with Susac syndrome.

The CDR3 sequence: CASSPWRDSSPLHF. The CDR3 coding sequence is TGTGCCAGCAGCCCTTGGAGGGACAGCTCACCCCTCCACTTT. V usage is TRBV3-1 and J usage is TRBJ1-6, with 7 bases matching TRBD1. The junction had 7 bases not matched to a gene; V was cut back by 4 bases and J by 10 bases. In germline, CDR1 is LGHDT, CDR2 YNNKEL (reference sequence). CDR3 length equals 14 residues.

This chain links TRBV27 with TRBJ2-2; 9 bases match TRBD1. Trimming removed 5 bases from V and 4 bases from J; junction bases left unmatched: 5. Germline V gene lookup returns CDR1 MNHEY and CDR2 SMNVEV (reference sequence). The CDR3 is 15 amino acids. The CDR3 reads CASSIRDRATGELFF. The CDR3 region has the DNA TGTGCCAGCAGTATCCGGGACAGGGCCACCGGGGAGCTGTTTTTT.

The chain recombines TRBV7-8 with TRBJ1-2, with 8 bases fitting TRBD1. V gave up 5 bases and J gave up 4 bases; unmatched junction bases: 12. Looked up from germline, CDR1 is SGHVS and CDR2 is FQNEAQ. This CDR3 comprises 16 residues. The CDR3 DNA reads as TGTGCCAGCAGCCCCGTGTTGTCAGGGGGCCTCTATGGCTACACCTTC. Amino acid sequence: CASSPVLSGGLYGYTF. Full variable domain (rest looked up from reference TRBV7-8 and TRBJ1-2): GAGVSQSPRYKVAKRGQDVALRCDPISGHVSLFWYQQALGQGPEFLTYFQNEAQLDKSGLPSDRFFAERPEGSVSTLKIQRTQQEDSAVYLCASSPVLSGGLYGYTFGSGTRLTVV.

The chain employs TRBV29-1 and TRBJ2-5; TRBD1 might be the D (6 bases). The CDR3 spans 16 residues. In germline, CDR1 is SQVTM, CDR2 ANQGSEA. Trimming shortened V by 3 bases and J by 4 bases, and 21 bases separated the two germline ends. The CDR3 loop is CSVDIQDSVGGETQYF. The CDR3 DNA sequence: TGCAGCGTTGATATCCAGGACAGCGTGGGTGGAGAGACCCAGTACTTC.